Listed here is a single T cell receptor beta chain. Clones were sequenced by immunoSEQ multiplex PCR, and TCRdb holds only the in-frame ones, with some missing. The sample holds 110,000 to 150,000 clones, about 80% seen once. This entry comes from a study of blood T cell repertoires in COVID-19. There are 10 residues in the CDR3. In germline, CDR1 is SQVTM, CDR2 ANQGSEA. Trimming removed 5 bases at V and 3 bases at J, with 3 bases between. The clonotype comes from a human donor in a cohort sampled during active COVID-19. The J gene is TRBJ2-3, the V gene TRBV29-1; D ambiguous. The sample consisted of peripheral blood. CDR3 coding DNA: TGCAGCGTTCAAACAGATACGCAGTATTTT. Its translation: CSVQTDTQYF.